Here is one TCR beta chain with its context. What it recognizes is unknown. This sample is part of a study of T cell responses to AZD1222 COVID-19 vaccine. Study background: Second-dose timings of about 4 or about 12 weeks were pooled.

Overall study results and limits: Vaccine-related CD4 TCRs covered spike, predominating at 160-218 and 743-854.

Assay used: immunoSEQ multiplex PCR; TCRdb lists only in-frame clones, some missing. The sample includes approximately 82,000 clones, 70% to 90% seen only once; the top ten take approximately 13%. Trimming removed 1 base from V and 9 bases from J; junction bases left unmatched: 5. The CDR3 has 15 amino acids. CDR1 is LGHDT, CDR2 YNNKEL, per germline (reference sequence). This material consisted of peripheral blood, taken on day 0 of AZD1222 vaccination. This receptor was identified in an adult in good health. The chain combines TRBV3-1 (or the pseudogene TRBV3-2) with TRBJ1-6; 8 nucleotides line up with TRBD1. Here the CDR3 reads CASSQAQGAGSPLHF. In DNA, the CDR3 is TGTGCCAGCAGCCAAGCCCAGGGGGCAGGTTCACCCCTCCACTTT.